These 27 T cell receptor beta chains were sequenced from one sample in a study of a mutant IDH1 vaccine in newly diagnosed glioma. Profiled with immunoSEQ multiplex PCR; TCRdb holds only in-frame clones, not every one. The sample includes 45,000 to 65,000 clones, roughly 61% of them seen just once. Time point described: week 47, end of study. A 20-mer mutant IDH1 peptide at 300 ug was injected subcutaneously with topical imiquimod. The antigens these receptors bind are not known. Sequencing was performed on peripheral blood mononuclear cells (PBMCs), taken from a glioma patient whose treatment included an IDH1 peptide vaccine. The source of these receptors is a man aged 35 to 55 with glioma. Some clones in this sample may be carry-over from other donors' samples.

A single count supports this clone. The chain links TRBV6-5 to TRBJ2-5; 10 nucleotides line up with TRBD2. Trimming cost V 2 bases and J 5 bases; bases outside gene matches: 8. CDR1 and CDR2 from the germline V gene are MNHEY and SVGAGI. This CDR3 region has 16 residues. Here the CDR3 reads CASSYQSGGAVETQYF. The CDR3 nucleotides read TGTGCCAGCAGTTACCAAAGCGGGGGGGCCGTGGAGACCCAGTACTTC.

The chain has TRBV15 and TRBJ2-6; tentatively, D is TRBD2 (5 bases). Looked up from germline, CDR1 is LNHNV and CDR2 is YYDKDF (reference sequence). Trimming cost V 3 bases and J 2 bases, with 14 bases left between them. This CDR3 is built from 17 residues. In DNA form, the CDR3 reads TGTGCCACCAGCAGGACCTCTCCGGGAACTGGGGCCAACGTCCTGACTTTC. Translated: CATSRTSPGTGANVLTF.

The J gene is TRBJ2-7, the V gene TRBV7-9; 7 positions match TRBD2. The V segment lost 1 base and the J segment 7 bases; nucleotides outside the gene matches: 7. The germline V gene encodes CDR1 SEHNR and CDR2 FQNEAQ (reference sequence). This CDR3 is 14 amino acids long. DNA for the CDR3: TGTGCCAGCAGCTTAGGGTCCGGGGGAGGGGAGCAGTACTTC. Translation gives CASSLGSGGGEQYF. The variable domain in full, with the rest retrieved from reference TRBV7-9 and TRBJ2-7, is DTGVSQNPRHKITKRGQNVTFRCDPISEHNRLYWYRQTLGQGPEFLTYFQNEAQLEKSRLLSDRFSAERPKGSFSTLEIQRTEQGDSAMYLCASSLGSGGGEQYFGPGTRLTVT.

This clone was seen a few times. V is TRBV18 and J is TRBJ1-4; D is unresolved. In germline, CDR1 is KGHSH, CDR2 LQKENI. The CDR3 consists of 15 residues. V gave up 5 bases and J gave up 0 bases, with 10 bases separating them. In DNA, the CDR3 is TGTGCCAGCTCATCTACACAAGCAACTAATGAAAAACTGTTTTTT. This encodes CASSSTQATNEKLFF.

The table lists this clone with a few counts. V and J are TRBV30 and TRBJ1-3; D not resolved. Germline V lookup: CDR1 GTSNPN, CDR2 SVGIG (reference sequence). This CDR3 spans 14 amino acids. V lost 0 bases, J lost 0 bases, and 6 bases lay in between. The CDR3 sequence: CAWSVGLSGNTIYF. Written as DNA, the CDR3 is TGTGCCTGGAGTGTCGGGCTCTCTGGAAACACCATATATTTT.

As for this clone: At one of its ends the junction is not consistent with the germline gene, which may arise from a read error. The chain couples TRBV4-1 to TRBJ1-5; perhaps TRBD1 as D (5 bases). In germline, CDR1 is MGHRA, CDR2 YSYEKL. This CDR3 contains 17 residues. The CDR3 DNA reads TGCACCAGCAGCCAAGAACCCCTCGGGGGTGGCAATCAGCCCCAGCATTTT. It translates to CTSSQEPLGGGNQPQHF.

This chain uses TRBV5-6 with TRBJ1-2, with 7 bases lining up with TRBD1. The CDR3 loop spans 14 amino acids. Germline V gene lookup returns CDR1 SGHDT and CDR2 YYEEEE. V lost 1 base and J lost 5; bases outside the gene matches: 5. CDR3 in amino acids: CASSLWQGVYGYTF. DNA for the CDR3: TGTGCCAGCAGCTTGTGGCAGGGGGTTTATGGCTACACCTTC.

In its sample, this clone was seen a few times. The chain links TRBV21-1 to TRBJ2-7; TRBD1 is the table's D call, not checked against the DNA. TRBV21-1 is annotated as a pseudogene. The CDR3 runs 14 residues. The CDR3 region has the DNA TGTGCCAGCAGCAAACGTACAGGTTACTACGAGCAGTACTTC. It codes for CASSKRTGYYEQYF.

The chain combines TRBV5-8 with TRBJ2-3, with D perhaps TRBD1 or TRBD2 (10 bases each). With 7 bases removed from V and 0 bases from J, the gap between germline ends came to 21 bases. Germline CDR1 and CDR2: SGHTS and YDEGEE. CDR3 length equals 17 residues. Here the CDR3 DNA reads TGTGCCAGCGGCCGGGACAGGGGACTAGCGAGCACAGATACGCAGTATTTT. It codes for CASGRDRGLASTDTQYF.

This clone was seen only once. The chain uses TRBV2 and TRBJ1-1; D gene unclear. The CDR3 extends over 12 amino acids. V was cut by 6 bases and J by 5 bases, with 10 bases left in between. The V gene's germline CDR1 is SNHLY and CDR2 FYNNEI. CDR3 protein: CASRGGGTEAFF. CDR3 nucleotides: TGTGCCAGCAGGGGTGGAGGGACTGAAGCTTTCTTT.

V is TRBV19 and J is TRBJ2-1; TRBD2 agrees at 9 bases. V lost 5 bases to trimming and J lost 1 base; unmatched junction nucleotides: 3. The CDR3 is made up of 15 amino acids. Germline loops: CDR1 LNHDA, CDR2 SQIVND (reference sequence). The CDR3, as DNA: TGTGCCAGTAGTGAAACTAGCGGGTCCTACAATGAGCAGTTCTTC. This translates into CASSETSGSYNEQFF. The entire variable domain, with the rest obtained from reference TRBV19 and TRBJ2-1, is as follows: DGGITQSPKYLFRKEGQNVTLSCEQNLNHDAMYWYRQDPGQGLRLIYYSQIVNDFQKGDIAEGYSVSREKKESFPLTVTSAQKNPTAFYLCASSETSGSYNEQFFGPGTRLTVL.

The gene calls are TRBV27 and TRBJ1-4, with D perhaps matching TRBD1 (5 bases). From germline, CDR1 is MNHEY and CDR2 SMNVEV (reference sequence). Trimming pared 6 bases from V and 3 bases from J, leaving 5 bases between. This CDR3 is built from 12 residues. CDR3 DNA: TGTGCCAGCAGACAGGCTAATGAAAAACTGTTTTTT. This encodes CASRQANEKLFF.

This rearrangement joins TRBV7-8 to TRBJ2-7; D not certain. V was trimmed by 5 bases and J by 0 bases, leaving 11 bases between them. The CDR3 covers 14 residues. Germline V lookup: CDR1 SGHVS, CDR2 FQNEAQ. The CDR3 loop is CASSGTELSYEQYF. In nucleotides, the CDR3 is TGTGCCAGCAGCGGAACCGAGCTCTCCTACGAGCAGTACTTC.

Only one count was recorded for this clone. V and J are TRBV5-1 and TRBJ1-1; 9 nucleotides match TRBD1. The germline V gene has CDR1 SGHRS and CDR2 YFSETQ. The trim removed 0 bases at V and 0 bases at J, leaving 3 bases unmatched. This CDR3 contains 16 residues. The CDR3 loop is CASSLETGGLNTEAFF. The CDR3 region has the DNA TGCGCCAGCAGCTTGGAGACAGGGGGGCTGAACACTGAAGCTTTCTTT. The full variable domain, completed using reference TRBV5-1 and TRBJ1-1, is KAGVTQTPRYLIKTRGQQVTLSCSPISGHRSVSWYQQTPGQGLQFLFEYFSETQRNKGNFPGRFSGRQFSNSRSEMNVSTLELGDSALYLCASSLETGGLNTEAFFGQGTRLTVV.

The rearrangement joins TRBV30 to TRBJ1-6, with D unresolved. With 1 base removed from V and 9 bases from J, the gap between germline ends came to 16 bases. CDR3 length: 15 amino acids. Germline lookup yields CDR1 GTSNPN and CDR2 SVGIG (reference sequence). The CDR3 loop is CAWSAQTLGSSPLHF. CDR3 bases: TGTGCCTGGAGTGCCCAGACCTTAGGTAGTTCACCCCTCCACTTT.

V gene TRBV19 combines with J gene TRBJ2-1, with a weak D call TRBD2 (6 bases). Deletions cut 9 bases from V and 4 bases from J, with 19 bases between. This CDR3 comprises 15 residues. The germline V gene encodes CDR1 LNHDA and CDR2 SQIVND (reference sequence). The CDR3 sequence is CASSQARGIYNEQFF. As DNA, the CDR3 is TGTGCCAGCTCGCAGGCCCGGGGGATTTACAATGAGCAGTTCTTC.

The rearrangement uses TRBV29-1 and TRBJ2-5; unclear D gene. The CDR3 has 13 residues. The germline V and J ends were trimmed by 1 base and 0 bases, with 6 bases remaining between them. The germline V gene encodes CDR1 SQVTM and CDR2 ANQGSEA. CDR3 residues: CSVEGHYQETQYF. CDR3 coding DNA: TGCAGCGTTGAAGGGCACTACCAAGAGACCCAGTACTTC.

V and J are TRBV7-2 and TRBJ1-4; 9 bases match TRBD1. The CDR3 sequence is 13 residues long. With 1 base clipped from V and 14 bases from J, the junction kept 5 bases outside the gene matches. Germline loops: CDR1 SGHTA, CDR2 FQGNSA. In DNA form, the CDR3 reads TGTGCCAGCAGCTTAGGGACAGGGGAGAGGCTGTTTTTT. Translation: CASSLGTGERLFF.

The genes are TRBV7-8 and TRBJ1-4; a possible D gene is TRBD1 (5 bases). The germline V and J ends were trimmed by 4 bases and 7 bases, with 16 bases remaining between them. CDR3 size: 15 residues. From germline, CDR1 is SGHVS and CDR2 FQNEAQ. Here the CDR3 reads CASSYGAGSGEKLFF. CDR3 nucleotides: TGTGCCAGCAGCTACGGGGCAGGAAGCGGTGAAAAACTGTTTTTT.

This clone showed up just once. V usage is TRBV30 and J usage is TRBJ2-2; 14 nucleotides align to TRBD2. CDR1 is GTSNPN and CDR2 is SVGIG in the germline V gene (reference sequence). The CDR3 is 18 residues long. V lost 3 bases to trimming and J lost 2 bases; unmatched junction nucleotides: 8. The CDR3 spells CAWSKQGLAGANTGELFF. The CDR3 bases are TGTGCCTGGAGCAAACAGGGACTAGCGGGGGCCAACACCGGGGAGCTGTTTTTT.

CDR3: CASSDLVNGFYEQYF. CDR3 DNA sequence: TGTGCCAGCAGTGATCTGGTCAACGGCTTCTACGAGCAGTACTTC. The rearrangement joins TRBV2 to TRBJ2-7; unclear D gene. V lost 3 bases and J lost 3, with 15 bases in between. This CDR3 has 15 residues. CDR1 SNHLY and CDR2 FYNNEI come from the germline V gene.

The V gene is TRBV7-8, the J gene TRBJ1-5; 9 positions agree with TRBD1. Germline V gives CDR1 SGHVS, CDR2 FQNEAQ. With 0 bases clipped from V and 2 bases from J, the junction kept 2 bases outside the gene matches. The CDR3 totals 16 residues. The CDR3 DNA reads as TGTGCCAGCAGCTTAGCGGGACAGGGTGGCAATCAGCCCCAGCATTTT. This translates into CASSLAGQGGNQPQHF. The full variable domain, in which reference TRBV7-8 and TRBJ1-5 provide the parts outside the CDR3, is GAGVSQSPRYKVAKRGQDVALRCDPISGHVSLFWYQQALGQGPEFLTYFQNEAQLDKSGLPSDRFFAERPEGSVSTLKIQRTQQEDSAVYLCASSLAGQGGNQPQHFGDGTRLSIL.

The J gene is TRBJ1-1, the V gene TRBV9; D remains ambiguous. V was cut by 4 bases and J by 10 bases, with 14 bases left in between. Looked up from germline, CDR1 is SGDLS and CDR2 is YYNGEE. The CDR3 consists of 12 residues. The CDR3 reads CASSPGSLAAFF. The CDR3 DNA reads as TGTGCCAGCAGCCCCGGGAGTCTAGCAGCTTTCTTT.

The chain links TRBV10-3 to TRBJ1-2, with D unclear. The V end was cut by 3 bases, the J end by 1 base, with 12 bases between. CDR3 length equals 15 residues. The V gene's germline CDR1 is ENHRY and CDR2 SYGVKD. The CDR3 bases are TGTGCCATCAGTGATATGGGCAGCCATAACTATGGCTACACCTTC. Translation: CAISDMGSHNYGYTF.

This sequence joins TRBV10-2 and TRBJ1-2, with D unresolved. The CDR3 extends over 13 amino acids. Germline loops: CDR1 WSHSY, CDR2 SAAADI. Trimming pared 7 bases from V and 2 bases from J, leaving 11 bases between. CDR3 protein: CASNPGRNYGYTF. The CDR3 bases are TGCGCCAGCAATCCGGGAAGGAACTATGGCTACACCTTC.

This sequence joins TRBV5-4 and TRBJ1-4; D gene uncertain. The CDR3 covers 17 residues. V lost 0 bases and J 1 base, leaving 13 bases between the germline ends. CDR1 is SGHNT and CDR2 is YYREEE in the germline V gene (reference sequence). CDR3 residues: CASSLDLSDGTNEKLFF. The CDR3 DNA is TGTGCCAGCAGCTTGGACCTCTCGGACGGAACTAATGAAAAACTGTTTTTT. Together with reference TRBV5-4 and TRBJ1-4, the CDR3 gives the full variable domain: ETGVTQSPTHLIKTRGQQVTLRCSSQSGHNTVSWYQQALGQGPQFIFQYYREEENGRGNFPPRFSGLQFPNYSSELNVNALELDDSALYLCASSLDLSDGTNEKLFFGSGTQLSVL.

This sequence joins TRBV25-1 and TRBJ1-2; no firm D call. The germline V gene has CDR1 MGHDK and CDR2 SYGVNS. The CDR3 is 14 residues long. The V and J ends lost 1 base and 2 bases respectively, with 8 bases between them. The CDR3 DNA sequence: TGTGCCAGCAGTGAATTGTTGGGAAACTATGGCTACACCTTC. Its protein product is CASSELLGNYGYTF.